The 20 T cell receptor beta chains in this list originate from one sample, sequenced in a study of radiotherapy plus CTLA-4 blockade in lung cancer. TCRdb's table, derived via immunoSEQ multiplex PCR, lists solely in-frame clones and lacks some. The table has 120,000 or so clones, just under 80% seen once; the top ten hold approximately 5.2%. The sequencing here drew on peripheral blood, taken from a patient treated with radiotherapy plus ipilimumab. The source is a human donor with non-small cell lung cancer who had a partial response to radiotherapy plus ipilimumab.

The J gene is TRBJ2-5, the V gene TRBV30; maybe TRBD2 (5 bases). CDR1 and CDR2 from the germline V gene are GTSNPN and SVGIG (reference sequence). V lost 2 bases, J lost 7 bases, and 14 bases lay in between. CDR3 size: 13 residues. CDR3 in DNA: TGTGCCTGGAGTCCGGACGGACTGGGGACCCAGTACTTC. This codes for CAWSPDGLGTQYF.

The J gene is TRBJ1-5, the V gene TRBV4-1; possibly TRBD1 for D (5 bases). Looked up from germline, CDR1 is MGHRA and CDR2 is YSYEKL. CDR3 length equals 15 residues. The V and J ends lost 1 base and 9 bases respectively, with 16 bases between them. For the CDR3, the DNA is TGCGCCAGCAGCCAAGGGAGTATAGGGGCTTCGCCCCAGCATTTT. Its translation is CASSQGSIGASPQHF.

This chain joins TRBV9 and TRBJ2-3; possible D gene TRBD2, 5 bases. The CDR3 has 13 amino acids. Looked up from germline, CDR1 is SGDLS and CDR2 is YYNGEE. Trimming pared 3 bases from V and 4 bases from J, leaving 9 bases between. The chain's CDR3 is CASSGTRADTQYF. The CDR3 bases are TGTGCCAGCAGCGGGACGAGGGCAGATACGCAGTATTTT.

This clone has just one count. The rearrangement links TRBV6-5 to TRBJ2-3, with D unresolved. The CDR3 length is 13 residues. The V end lost 7 bases, the J end lost 4 bases, and 12 bases lay between the germline ends. CDR1 is MNHEY and CDR2 is SVGAGI in the germline V gene. The CDR3 coding sequence is TGTGCCAGCACCTTCTCCGGTGCAGATACGCAGTATTTT. Its protein product is CASTFSGADTQYF.

The genes are TRBV7-2 and TRBJ1-1; 7 bases are shared with TRBD1. The V gene end was trimmed by 1 base and the J gene end by 10 bases; junction bases not matched to a gene: 9. CDR3 length: 14 amino acids. In germline, CDR1 is SGHTA, CDR2 FQGNSA. This chain's CDR3 is CASSLVAGGEGAFF. CDR3 coding DNA: TGTGCCAGCAGCTTAGTCGCAGGGGGTGAGGGAGCTTTCTTT.

CDR3 bases: TGCAGCGCCCACGGACTAGCGGGAAAGGAGTTCTTC. Translating it yields CSAHGLAGKEFF. The rearrangement links TRBV29-1 to TRBJ2-1; 12 nucleotides line up with TRBD2. J gave up 14 bases and V 7 bases, and 9 bases lay outside the gene matches. The CDR3 has 12 residues. Germline V gene data show CDR1 as SQVTM and CDR2 as ANQGSEA.

The chain combines TRBV6-5 with TRBJ2-3; 8 bases map to TRBD2. The V segment lost 7 bases and the J segment 2 bases; nucleotides outside the gene matches: 8. The germline V gene encodes CDR1 MNHEY and CDR2 SVGAGI. This CDR3 has 15 amino acids. CDR3 amino acids: CASTRSGITTDTQYF. CDR3 DNA: TGTGCCAGCACTCGTAGCGGGATTACCACAGATACGCAGTATTTT.

Concerning this clone itself: The junction does not match germline at one end; this may be a read error. The rearrangement joins TRBV29-1 to TRBJ1-1, with D maybe TRBD1 (6 bases). Germline CDR1 SQVTM, CDR2 ANQGSEA. This CDR3 region has 12 residues. The CDR3 region is CSAKTDSPSGIF. The CDR3 nucleotides are TGCAGCGCTAAGACGGACAGCCCTTCAGGGATCTTT.

The chain couples TRBV12-5 to TRBJ1-2; D gene unclear. The length of the CDR3 is 11 residues. V lost 1 base, J lost 13 bases, and 10 bases lay in between. The germline V gene encodes CDR1 LGHNT and CDR2 FRNRAP. CDR3 amino acids: CASGLGEVSTF. CDR3 sequence (DNA): TGTGCTAGTGGTTTGGGAGAGGTCTCCACCTTC.

This clone was seen more than once but under ten times. The CDR3 loop is CASSRRQGGSGNTIYF. CDR3 coding DNA: TGTGCCAGCAGCCGCCGACAGGGGGGTTCTGGAAACACCATATATTTT. This chain connects TRBV7-6 to TRBJ1-3; 9 nucleotides align to TRBD1. Germline loops: CDR1 SGHVS, CDR2 FNYEAQ. After removal of 5 bases from V and 1 base from J, the junction contained 6 bases not matched to a gene. The CDR3 consists of 16 residues.

J is TRBJ2-7 and V is TRBV28; TRBD2 agrees at 7 bases. CDR3 size: 15 residues. V lost 2 bases, J lost 2 bases, and 6 bases stayed unmatched. The germline V gene encodes CDR1 MDHEN and CDR2 SYDVKM. The CDR3 DNA reads TGTGCCAGCAGTTTACGCGGGAGATGGGCCTACGAGCAGTACTTC. It translates to CASSLRGRWAYEQYF.

This clone was seen more than once but under ten times. The rearrangement links TRBV19 to TRBJ2-2; TRBD1 matches 8 bases. CDR1 and CDR2 (germline): LNHDA, SQIVND (reference sequence). The CDR3 has 16 residues. V was clipped by 4 bases and J by 5 bases; unmatched bases: 9. The CDR3 here is CASSTRTGLKTGELFF. DNA for the CDR3: TGTGCCAGTAGTACCCGGACAGGGCTAAAAACCGGGGAGCTGTTTTTT.

The CDR3 is CASSVETSGWSTQYF. Written as DNA, the CDR3 is TGTGCCAGCAGCGTAGAAACTAGCGGATGGAGTACGCAGTATTTT. This rearrangement joins TRBV9 to TRBJ2-3, with 8 bases aligning to TRBD2. The junction had 8 bases not matched to a gene; V was cut back by 0 bases and J by 8 bases. The germline CDR1 and CDR2 sequences are SGDLS and YYNGEE. This CDR3 is 15 amino acids long.

V gene TRBV7-2 combines with J gene TRBJ2-5; D ambiguous. Germline V gene data show CDR1 as SGHTA and CDR2 as FQGNSA. V lost 1 base, J lost 2 bases, and 17 bases lay in between. The CDR3 spans 17 residues. CDR3 coding DNA: TGTGCCAGCAGCTTAGATCACGATTCTACTCTTCAAGAGACCCAGTACTTC. Its protein product is CASSLDHDSTLQETQYF.

This chain connects TRBV10-3 to TRBJ2-3; D not certain. The germline V gene encodes CDR1 ENHRY and CDR2 SYGVKD. CDR3 length equals 13 residues. Trimming removed 0 bases from V and 5 bases from J, with 6 bases in between. CDR3 amino acids: CAISESEIDTQYF. The CDR3 nucleotides read TGTGCCATCAGTGAGTCTGAGATAGATACGCAGTATTTT.

This clone has just a few counts. This sequence joins TRBV19 and TRBJ1-5, with a weak D call TRBD1 (6 bases). Trimming pared 5 bases from V and 7 bases from J, leaving 15 bases between. CDR3 length: 14 amino acids. Per the germline V gene, CDR1 is LNHDA and CDR2 is SQIVND (reference sequence). CDR3 bases: TGTGCCAGTAGTGCCCAATACAGGGCCCAGCCCCAGCATTTT. Protein: CASSAQYRAQPQHF.

This clone was seen only a few times. This chain links TRBV6-5 with TRBJ2-2, with a tentative D call TRBD1 (6 bases). V lost 4 bases and J 1 base, leaving 10 bases between the germline ends. From germline, CDR1 is MNHEY and CDR2 SVGAGI. There are 15 residues in the CDR3. CDR3 protein: CASSSSDRNTGELFF. CDR3 nucleotides: TGTGCCAGCAGTTCCTCGGACAGGAACACCGGGGAGCTGTTTTTT.

The rearrangement uses TRBV5-8 and TRBJ1-5; 7 bases map to TRBD1. Germline lookup yields CDR1 SGHTS and CDR2 YDEGEE. CDR3 length: 16 residues. The trim removed 6 bases at V and 6 bases at J, leaving 15 bases unmatched. This CDR3 is CASTWAGGTVSQPQHF. CDR3 nucleotides: TGTGCCAGCACTTGGGCGGGCGGGACAGTTAGTCAGCCCCAGCATTTT.

This clone was counted ten times or more. The gene calls are TRBV5-6 and TRBJ2-7; TRBD1 matches 7 bases. V trimming: 4 bases; J trimming: 7 bases; junction bases outside the gene matches: 11. CDR3 length: 14 amino acids. Germline V gives CDR1 SGHDT, CDR2 YYEEEE. The CDR3 DNA sequence: TGTGCCAGCAGCCCCGTGAGGGGGCTGGGAGAGCAGTACGTC. This translates into CASSPVRGLGEQYV.

This clone was recorded a few times. V is TRBV7-2 and J is TRBJ2-7, with D tentatively TRBD2 (6 bases). V was pared by 3 bases and J by 3 bases, with 9 bases between. In germline, CDR1 is SGHTA, CDR2 FQGNSA. The CDR3 is 13 amino acids. CDR3 protein: CASSLGLGYEQYV. The CDR3 nucleotides read TGTGCCAGCAGCTTGGGACTGGGCTACGAGCAGTACGTC.